This T cell receptor beta chain was sequenced during a study of T cell responses to AZD1222 COVID-19 vaccine (dated by TCRdb to the early 2020s). Study-wide context: AZD1222 recipients with second doses at about 4 weeks or about 12 weeks were pooled, because spike-specific TCR depth and breadth did not differ between schedules. TCR sequencing covered more than 230 trial participants: about 210 given two doses of AZD1222 and about 26 given two doses of MenACWY control vaccine. Trial participants were enrolled by age into subgroups of 18-55, 56-69 and 70-plus years, and around 150, 29 and 61 TCR-sequenced participants, respectively, were included in these subgroups. General study outcomes and caveats: Conclusions about previously exposed vaccinees were limited because only six or seven AZD1222 recipients were SARS-CoV-2 seropositive at baseline. The whole spike protein was spanned by vaccine-associated CD4 TCRs, and dominant responses were seen in regions 160-218 and 743-854. Because no day 14 peak-response samples were available, the repertoires could be characterized only after the peak T cell response. A significant rise in spike-specific TCR breadth and depth was observed after two AZD1222 doses relative to day 0 and relative to MenACWY recipients. The 56-69-year group was small, and its depth increase did not reach significance, likely because of low power. Reportedly, almost half of the unique spike-specific TCRs recognized epitopes lying outside the regions that are mutated in the B.1.351 and B.1.1.7 variants. Participants were mostly white British, with more females than males. The authors suggested clonal diversity may have been underestimated.

The CDR3 regions of human TCRbeta chains were subjected to immunosequencing. In the authors' own workflow: TCRs in the repertoires were compared against a reference library of SARS-CoV-2-specific TCRs that had been generated with the MIRA antigen-specificity platform. Breadth meant the fraction of unique TCRs that were SARS-CoV-2-associated, whereas depth meant the fraction of total T cells that were SARS-CoV-2-associated. Each spike-specific TCR was assigned to its reactive spike region and to a CD4 or CD8 class using the MIRA data. Log10-transformed breadth and depth values were compared by one-way ANOVA with Sidak's multiple comparisons tests. What TCRdb holds here is the immuneACCESS table cut down to in-frame rearrangements. Part of the clones is not present; checked against another copy, under half of the missing clones reflect an unresolved V gene, and the others are unexplained. The D gene and trimming were derived from the DNA, and the V and J assignments and clone size from that table. The sample table lists about 99,000 clones, approximately 89% of them with a count of one. The ten largest clones represent around 20% of the sample.

The time point label for this specimen denotes: baseline before first vaccination. Vaccinee samples came from UK trials COV001 and COV002, including a single-blind randomized controlled phase 2/3 trial of AZD1222 (ChAdOx1 nCoV-19) in healthy adults. Trial participant PBMC samples were collected at day 0 and day 28 after the second dose for TCRbeta chain sequencing. The germline V gene provides CDR1 SQVTM and CDR2 ANQGSEA. The CDR3 has 12 amino acids, counting the end cysteine and phenylalanine. The entry retains the CDR3 DNA only, 36 bases that are in frame from base 1. Between the V and J ends, shortened by 4 bases and 1 base respectively, the junction contains 5 bases. This clone was recorded a few times. Its recognized antigen is unknown. Within one base of it there is no much larger clone, and no base qualities were kept.

Specimen: peripheral blood, collected on day 0 of AZD1222 vaccination. The chain was built from TRBV29-1 and TRBJ2-1; TRBD2 is perhaps the D gene, given 5 matching bases. The clonotype originates from an adult in good health. The bases are TGCAGCGTTGGGACTTCCTACAATGAGCAGTTCTTC. Its protein is CSVGTSYNEQFF.